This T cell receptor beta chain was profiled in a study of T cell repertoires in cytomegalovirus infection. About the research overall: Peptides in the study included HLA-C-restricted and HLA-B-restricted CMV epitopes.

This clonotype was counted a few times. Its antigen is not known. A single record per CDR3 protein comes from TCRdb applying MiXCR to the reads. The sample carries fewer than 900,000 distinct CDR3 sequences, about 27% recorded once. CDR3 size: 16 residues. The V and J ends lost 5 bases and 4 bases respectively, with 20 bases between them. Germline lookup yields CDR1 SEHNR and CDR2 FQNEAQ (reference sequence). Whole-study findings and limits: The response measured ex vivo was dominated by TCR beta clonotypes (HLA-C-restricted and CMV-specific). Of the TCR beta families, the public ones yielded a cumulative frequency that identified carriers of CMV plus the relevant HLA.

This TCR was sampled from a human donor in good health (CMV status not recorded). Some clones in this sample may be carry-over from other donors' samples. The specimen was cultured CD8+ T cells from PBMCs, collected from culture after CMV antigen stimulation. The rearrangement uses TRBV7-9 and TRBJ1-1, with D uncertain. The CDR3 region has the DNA TGTGCCAGCAGCCTTCAAGCCGCATTCAACGGCACTGAAGCTTTCTTT. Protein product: CASSLQAAFNGTEAFF.